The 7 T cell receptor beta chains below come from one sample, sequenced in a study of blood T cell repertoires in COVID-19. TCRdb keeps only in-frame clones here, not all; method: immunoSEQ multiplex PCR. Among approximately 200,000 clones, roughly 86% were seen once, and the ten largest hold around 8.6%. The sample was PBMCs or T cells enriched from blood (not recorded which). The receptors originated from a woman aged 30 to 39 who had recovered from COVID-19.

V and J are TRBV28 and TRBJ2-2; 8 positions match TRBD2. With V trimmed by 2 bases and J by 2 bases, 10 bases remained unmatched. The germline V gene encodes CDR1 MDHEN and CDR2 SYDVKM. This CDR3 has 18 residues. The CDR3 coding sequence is TGTGCCAGCAGTTTACCCCCCAGGCTAGCGGGTAACACCGGGGAGCTGTTTTTT. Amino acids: CASSLPPRLAGNTGELFF.

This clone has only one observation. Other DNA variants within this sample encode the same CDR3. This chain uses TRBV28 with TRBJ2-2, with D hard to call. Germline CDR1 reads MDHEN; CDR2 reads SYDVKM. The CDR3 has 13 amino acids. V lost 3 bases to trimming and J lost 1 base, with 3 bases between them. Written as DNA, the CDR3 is TGTGCCAGCAGTTTCCGGAACACCGGGGAGCTGTTTTTT. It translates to CASSFRNTGELFF. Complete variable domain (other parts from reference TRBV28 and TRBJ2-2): DVKVTQSSRYLVKRTGEKVFLECVQDMDHENMFWYRQDPGLGLRLIYFSYDVKMKEKGDIPEGYSVSREKKERFSLILESASTNQTSMYLCASSFRNTGELFFGEGSRLTVL.

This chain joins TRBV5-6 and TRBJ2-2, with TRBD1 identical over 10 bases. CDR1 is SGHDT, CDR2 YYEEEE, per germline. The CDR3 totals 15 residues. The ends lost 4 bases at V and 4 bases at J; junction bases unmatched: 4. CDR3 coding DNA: TGTGCCAGCAGCCCGGGACAGGGGTCCACCGGGGAGCTGTTTTTT. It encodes CASSPGQGSTGELFF.

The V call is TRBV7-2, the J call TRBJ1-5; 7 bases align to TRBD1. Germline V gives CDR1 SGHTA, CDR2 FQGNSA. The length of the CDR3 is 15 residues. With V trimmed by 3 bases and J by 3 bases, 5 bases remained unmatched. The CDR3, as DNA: TGTGCCAGCAGCTTGACAGGGTTGAACAATCAGCCCCAGCATTTT. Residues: CASSLTGLNNQPQHF.

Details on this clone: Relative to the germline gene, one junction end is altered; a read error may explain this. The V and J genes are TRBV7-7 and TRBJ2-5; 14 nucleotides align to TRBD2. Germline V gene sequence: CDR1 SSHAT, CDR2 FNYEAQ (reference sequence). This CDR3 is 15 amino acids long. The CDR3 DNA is TGTGCTAGCAGCTTGGGACTAGCGGGAGAAGAGACCCAGTACTTC. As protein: CASSLGLAGEETQYF. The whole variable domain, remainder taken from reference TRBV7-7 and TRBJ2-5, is GAGVSQSPRYKVTKRGQDVTLRCDPISSHATLYWYQQALGQGPEFLTYFNYEAQPDKSGLPSDRFSAERPEGSISTLTIQRTEQRDSAMYRCASSLGLAGEETQYFGPGTRLLVL.

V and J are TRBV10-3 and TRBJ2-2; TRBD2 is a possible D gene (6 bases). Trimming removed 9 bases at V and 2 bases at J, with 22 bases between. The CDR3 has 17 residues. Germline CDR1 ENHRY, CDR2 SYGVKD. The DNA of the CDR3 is TGTGCCATTCGAATCGGTGGGGAGGCGAGAAACACCGGGGAGCTGTTTTTT. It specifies CAIRIGGEARNTGELFF.

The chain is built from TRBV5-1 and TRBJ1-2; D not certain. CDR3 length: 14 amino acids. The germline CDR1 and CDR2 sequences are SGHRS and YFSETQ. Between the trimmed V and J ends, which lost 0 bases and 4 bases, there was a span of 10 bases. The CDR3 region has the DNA TGCGCCAGCAGCTTGGGGTCGGAGGGCTATGGCTACACCTTC. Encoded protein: CASSLGSEGYGYTF. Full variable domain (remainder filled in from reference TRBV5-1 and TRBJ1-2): KAGVTQTPRYLIKTRGQQVTLSCSPISGHRSVSWYQQTPGQGLQFLFEYFSETQRNKGNFPGRFSGRQFSNSRSEMNVSTLELGDSALYLCASSLGSEGYGYTFGSGTRLTVV.